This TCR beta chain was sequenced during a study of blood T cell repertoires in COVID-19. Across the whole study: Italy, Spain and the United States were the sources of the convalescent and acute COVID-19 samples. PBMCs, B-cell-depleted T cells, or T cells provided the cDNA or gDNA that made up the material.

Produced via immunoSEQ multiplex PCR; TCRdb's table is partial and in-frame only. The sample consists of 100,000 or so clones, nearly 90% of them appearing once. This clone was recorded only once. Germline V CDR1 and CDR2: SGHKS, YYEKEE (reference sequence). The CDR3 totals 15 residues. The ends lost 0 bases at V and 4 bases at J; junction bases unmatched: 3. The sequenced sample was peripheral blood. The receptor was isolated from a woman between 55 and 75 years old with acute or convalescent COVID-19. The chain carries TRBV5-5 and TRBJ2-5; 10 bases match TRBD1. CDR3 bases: TGTGCCAGCAGCTTGGAGGACAGGGGGATAGAGACCCAGTACTTC. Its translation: CASSLEDRGIETQYF.